Listed below are T cell receptor beta chains from one sample, sequenced in a study of cytomegalovirus exposure and HLA in healthy donors. Produced via immunoSEQ multiplex PCR; TCRdb's table is partial and in-frame only. The repertoire holds roughly 180,000 clones, with approximately 79% as singletons. Sequencing was carried out using PBMCs. The receptors were sampled from a girl aged 10 to 17 in good health and CMV-seropositive. Both conserved end residues are part of each CDR3. Each record gives: V gene, J gene, clone size, D gene, CDR3 DNA, CDR3 protein. The D gene is left open where the match is weak. Rows may omit the clone size; those that give it use once, few, many or a size class.

V: TRBV10-1
J: TRBJ2-7
size: .
D: TRBD1
DNA: TGCGCCAGCAGTGCCGACAGGGTACGGCAGTACTTC
CDR3: CASSADRVRQYF

V: TRBV2
J: TRBJ1-1
size: .
D: .
DNA: TGTGCCAGCAGTGATGAGATGAACACTGAAGCTTTCTTT
CDR3: CASSDEMNTEAFF

V: TRBV5-6
J: TRBJ1-2
size: .
D: .
DNA: TGTGCCAGCAGCTTGGGCGTGCCTTCGGGTAACTATGGCTACACCTTC
CDR3: CASSLGVPSGNYGYTF

V: TRBV27
J: TRBJ2-5
size: .
D: TRBD1
DNA: TGTGCCACTACTATCGATGACAGGGGAGGGACCCAGTACTTC
CDR3: CATTIDDRGGTQYF

V: TRBV7-8
J: TRBJ2-7
size: few
D: .
DNA: TGTGCCAGCAGCACAAAACAGGGACCCTCAGTCTACGAGCAGTACTTC
CDR3: CASSTKQGPSVYEQYF

V: TRBV7-7
J: TRBJ2-5
size: .
D: TRBD1
DNA: TGTGCCAGCAGCTTAGTGCAGGGGGCCGAAGAGACCCAGTACTTC
CDR3: CASSLVQGAEETQYF

V: TRBV7-9
J: TRBJ1-4
size: .
D: .
DNA: TGTGCCAGCAGCTTAGCCCAGGGGCAGGGAGAAAAACTGTTTTTT
CDR3: CASSLAQGQGEKLFF

V: TRBV7-5
J: TRBJ1-1
size: once
D: .
DNA: TGTGCCAGAAGCCCCCGGACAGGGGGGACTGAAGCTTTCTTT
CDR3: CARSPRTGGTEAFF

V: TRBV18
J: TRBJ2-3
size: .
D: .
DNA: TGTGCCAGCTCACGGTGGGGGGAAGATACGCAGTATTTT
CDR3: CASSRWGEDTQYF

V: TRBV7-6
J: TRBJ2-5
size: .
D: TRBD1
DNA: TGTGCCAGCAGCGGCGGGACAGGGATTATGGAGACCCAGTACTTC
CDR3: CASSGGTGIMETQYF

V: TRBV5-1
J: TRBJ2-3
size: .
D: TRBD2
DNA: TGCGCCAGCAGCCTACTAGCGGGCACAGATACGCAGTATTTT
CDR3: CASSLLAGTDTQYF